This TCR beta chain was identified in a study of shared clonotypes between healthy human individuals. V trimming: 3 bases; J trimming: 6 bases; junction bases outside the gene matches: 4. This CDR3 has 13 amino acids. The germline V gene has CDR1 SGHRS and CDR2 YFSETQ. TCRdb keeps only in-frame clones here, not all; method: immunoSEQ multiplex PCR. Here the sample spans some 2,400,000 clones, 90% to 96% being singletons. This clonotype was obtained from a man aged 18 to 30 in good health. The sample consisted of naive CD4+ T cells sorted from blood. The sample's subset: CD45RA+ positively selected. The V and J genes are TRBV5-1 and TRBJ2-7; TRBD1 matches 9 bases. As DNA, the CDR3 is TGCGCCAGCAGCTCGGGACAGGGAAGCGAGCAGTACTTC. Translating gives CASSSGQGSEQYF.